Below, 24 T cell receptor beta chains from the same sample are listed, as sequenced in a study of early T cells in non-severe SARS-CoV-2 infection. TCRdb processed the 5' RACE reads anew with MiXCR; each CDR3 protein has one entry. The sample contains tens of thousands of distinct CDR3 sequences, 5% to 6% of which appear only once. Source material: whole blood. These receptors all stem from an adult who was a healthcare worker with PCR-confirmed SARS-CoV-2 infection or an uninfected control (not recorded which).

This clonotype occurred many times. The chain employs TRBV10-3 and TRBJ2-3; 8 bases are a match to TRBD2. The germline V gene encodes CDR1 ENHRY and CDR2 SYGVKD. V lost 4 bases to trimming and J lost 3 bases; unmatched junction nucleotides: 3. This CDR3 has 14 amino acids. This CDR3 is CAISGLAGTDTQYF. The CDR3 DNA reads as TGTGCCATCAGTGGTTTAGCGGGAACAGATACGCAGTATTTT.

There are many counts of this clonotype. The chain carries TRBV6-5 and TRBJ2-6; D possibly corresponds to TRBD1 (5 bases). The CDR3 has 15 residues. V lost 4 bases and J 1 base, leaving 8 bases between the germline ends. Germline V gene sequence: CDR1 MNHEY, CDR2 SVGAGI. The CDR3 bases are TGTGCCAGCAGTTTTCCAGGGTCTGGGGCCAACGTCCTGACTTTC. This sequence encodes CASSFPGSGANVLTF.

This clonotype has ten or more counts. This CDR3 is CAISESQAAFF. The CDR3 nucleotides read TGTGCCATCAGTGAGTCCCAGGCAGCTTTCTTT. The chain employs TRBV10-3 and TRBJ1-1; D remains ambiguous. V gave up 0 bases and J gave up 10 bases, with 6 bases separating them. CDR1 is ENHRY and CDR2 is SYGVKD in the germline V gene. This CDR3 region has 11 residues.

This clonotype showed up many times. The chain is built from TRBV7-9 and TRBJ1-5; D is uncertain. The V end was cut by 1 base, the J end by 9 bases, with 4 bases between. Germline V gene data show CDR1 as SEHNR and CDR2 as FQNEAQ (reference sequence). There are 11 residues in the CDR3. The CDR3 sequence: CASSLGGPQHF. For the CDR3, the DNA is TGTGCCAGCAGCTTAGGAGGGCCCCAGCATTTT.

The CDR3 spells CASSITSGMRHEQYF. The CDR3 DNA reads TGTGCCAGTAGTATTACTAGCGGGATGCGGCACGAGCAGTACTTC. The rearrangement joins TRBV19 to TRBJ2-7; 10 nucleotides line up with TRBD2. Per the germline V gene, CDR1 is LNHDA and CDR2 is SQIVND (reference sequence). The CDR3 contains 15 residues. The V gene end was trimmed by 3 bases and the J gene end by 5 bases; junction bases not matched to a gene: 7.

This clonotype was counted ten times or more. This chain connects TRBV20-1 to TRBJ2-2; D call uncertain. The CDR3 spans 11 residues. The germline V and J ends were trimmed by 3 bases and 1 base, with 0 bases remaining between them. From germline, CDR1 is DFQATT and CDR2 SNEGSKA (reference sequence). CDR3 sequence (DNA): TGCAGTGCTAGGAACACCGGGGAGCTGTTTTTT. Its translation: CSARNTGELFF.

This clonotype was recorded many times. The chain combines TRBV29-1 with TRBJ2-1; 11 bases are shared with TRBD2. The V segment lost 7 bases and the J segment 0 bases; nucleotides outside the gene matches: 14. The CDR3 runs 18 residues. The V gene's germline CDR1 is SQVTM and CDR2 ANQGSEA. DNA for the CDR3: TGCAGCGCTCGAGGGCTAGCGGGAGGTACTAGCTCCTACAATGAGCAGTTCTTC. It specifies CSARGLAGGTSSYNEQFF.

This clonotype was counted many times. The junction does not match germline at one end; this may be a read error. The chain combines TRBV7-7 with TRBJ2-3, with TRBD1 as a possible D gene (6 bases). The CDR3 runs 13 residues. CDR1 is SSHAT and CDR2 is FNYEAQ in the germline V gene (reference sequence). As DNA, the CDR3 is TGTGCTAGCAGCTCCTACAGGGAAGATACGCAGTATTTT. Its protein is CASSSYREDTQYF.

Many counts were recorded for this clonotype. The rearrangement uses TRBV6-5 and TRBJ2-6; D is uncertain. Germline-derived CDR1 and CDR2 are MNHEY and SVGAGI. The CDR3 runs 15 residues. V shed 6 bases and J shed 2 bases, with 11 bases lying between them. The CDR3 here is CASRALRTGANVLTF. DNA for the CDR3: TGTGCCAGCAGGGCTCTGAGGACTGGGGCCAACGTCCTGACTTTC.

The sample holds a few counts of this clonotype. The chain couples TRBV6-6 to TRBJ2-2; 8 bases align to TRBD2. CDR1 and CDR2 (germline): MNHNY, SVGAGI (reference sequence). CDR3 length equals 15 residues. Trimming cost V 6 bases and J 4 bases; bases outside gene matches: 7. CDR3 protein: CASRPGLAGTGELFF. The CDR3 nucleotides are TGTGCCAGCAGACCCGGACTAGCCGGCACCGGGGAGCTGTTTTTT.

This clonotype was detected only a few times. This chain uses TRBV28 with TRBJ2-7; TRBD1 aligns across 10 bases. Germline lookup yields CDR1 MDHEN and CDR2 SYDVKM. The CDR3 spans 15 residues. The J segment lost 2 bases and the V segment lost 3 bases, leaving 4 bases of the junction unmatched. CDR3 protein: CASSFLGTGAYEQYF. CDR3 nucleotides: TGTGCCAGCAGTTTCTTAGGGACAGGGGCCTACGAGCAGTACTTC.

The sample holds many counts of this clonotype. V and J are TRBV20-1 and TRBJ1-2; 11 bases line up with TRBD1. Trimming took 5 bases from V and 4 from J; bases not matched to a gene: 3. This CDR3 region has 13 residues. Germline V gene data show CDR1 as DFQATT and CDR2 as SNEGSKA (reference sequence). The CDR3 nucleotides read TGCAGTGCTTGGACAGGGGGCGGCTATGGCTACACCTTC. This encodes CSAWTGGGYGYTF.

Many counts were recorded for this clonotype. The chain employs TRBV12-1 and TRBJ2-3; TRBD1 was called by the table and not checked on the DNA. TRBV12-1 is recorded as a pseudogene. The length of the CDR3 is 12 residues. DNA for the CDR3: TGTGCCAGCAGCTTTTTCGGCAAGGAGGGGGATTTT. It specifies CASSFFGKEGDF.

This clonotype was seen at least ten times. The chain couples TRBV29-1 to TRBJ1-2; D uncertain. Trimming removed 0 bases from V and 2 bases from J, with 7 bases in between. The germline gives CDR1 SQVTM, CDR2 ANQGSEA. The CDR3 is 13 residues long. The CDR3 sequence is CSVEDRDNYGYTF. CDR3 coding DNA: TGCAGCGTTGAAGATCGAGACAACTATGGCTACACCTTC.

This clonotype was found many times. The chain uses TRBV9 and TRBJ1-2, with 12 bases fitting TRBD1. This CDR3 has 16 residues. Per germline, CDR1 SGDLS and CDR2 YYNGEE. V dropped 1 base and J dropped 6; count of bases not matched to a gene: 7. This CDR3 is CASSVFGTGGEDGYTF. DNA for the CDR3: TGTGCCAGCAGCGTATTCGGGACAGGGGGCGAGGATGGCTACACCTTC.

V usage is TRBV2 and J usage is TRBJ2-5, with D perhaps TRBD1 (6 bases). The germline V gene encodes CDR1 SNHLY and CDR2 FYNNEI. This CDR3 contains 15 residues. The germline V and J ends were trimmed by 8 bases and 3 bases, with 19 bases remaining between them. This chain's CDR3 is CASLSRDNSEETQYF. In DNA, the CDR3 is TGTGCCAGCCTTAGTCGGGACAACAGTGAAGAGACCCAGTACTTC.

The chain employs TRBV30 and TRBJ2-7, with TRBD2 matching 8 bases. The CDR3 spans 14 residues. Germline V gene data show CDR1 as GTSNPN and CDR2 as SVGIG (reference sequence). V lost 0 bases to trimming and J lost 2 bases; unmatched junction nucleotides: 3. The CDR3, as DNA: TGTGCCTGGAGTGTACAACTAGCGGCCTACGAGCAGTACTTC. Translated, it gives CAWSVQLAAYEQYF. Full variable domain (rest looked up from reference TRBV30 and TRBJ2-7): SQTIHQWPATLVQPVGSPLSLECTVEGTSNPNLYWYRQAAGRGLQLLFYSVGIGQISSEVPQNLSASRPQDRQFILSSKKLLLSDSGFYLCAWSVQLAAYEQYFGPGTRLTVT.

The J gene is TRBJ1-4, the V gene TRBV7-9; D uncertain. Germline CDR1 and CDR2: SEHNR and FQNEAQ (reference sequence). The CDR3 loop spans 14 amino acids. The V and J ends lost 0 bases and 11 bases respectively, with 13 bases between them. The CDR3 sequence: CASSLAVPPIKLFF. Written as DNA, the CDR3 is TGTGCCAGCAGCTTAGCGGTTCCCCCCATCAAACTGTTTTTT.

At least ten counts were recorded for this clonotype. The chain combines TRBV18 with TRBJ1-1; TRBD1 might be the D (5 bases). The CDR3 is 15 amino acids. The germline V and J ends were trimmed by 2 bases and 3 bases, with 13 bases remaining between them. CDR1 and CDR2 (germline): KGHSH, LQKENI. The CDR3 spells CASSPVGRGDTEAFF. The CDR3 region has the DNA TGTGCCAGCTCACCAGTCGGACGAGGGGACACTGAAGCTTTCTTT.

This clonotype was recorded many times. CDR3 residues: CASSLGAGGPTDTQYF. Written as DNA, the CDR3 is TGTGCCAGCAGTTTAGGAGCGGGGGGGCCGACAGATACGCAGTATTTT. This chain connects TRBV12-3 or TRBV12-4 to TRBJ2-3, with TRBD2 matching over 10 bases. This CDR3 contains 16 residues. With 1 base clipped from V and 3 bases from J, the junction kept 4 bases outside the gene matches.

This clonotype was seen only a few times. This sequence joins TRBV6-2 or TRBV6-3 and TRBJ2-2, with D maybe TRBD1 (6 bases). The V end lost 2 bases, the J end lost 4 bases, and 8 bases lay between the germline ends. The germline CDR1 and CDR2 sequences are MNHEY and SVGEGT. This CDR3 spans 14 amino acids. The CDR3 sequence is CASSYDRTTGELFF. As DNA, the CDR3 is TGTGCCAGCAGTTACGACAGGACCACCGGGGAGCTGTTTTTT.

In this sample, this clonotype is medium-sized. J is TRBJ2-4 and V is TRBV7-9, with 8 bases lining up with TRBD1. The J segment lost 9 bases and the V segment lost 5 bases, leaving 3 bases of the junction unmatched. Germline V gives CDR1 SEHNR, CDR2 FQNEAQ (reference sequence). The CDR3 extends over 12 amino acids. The CDR3 sequence is CASSADRGIQYF. DNA of the CDR3: TGTGCCAGCAGCGCCGACAGGGGCATTCAGTACTTC. The variable domain in full, completed from reference TRBV7-9 and TRBJ2-4, reads DTGVSQNPRHKITKRGQNVTFRCDPISEHNRLYWYRQTLGQGPEFLTYFQNEAQLEKSRLLSDRFSAERPKGSFSTLEIQRTEQGDSAMYLCASSADRGIQYFGAGTRLSVL.

This clonotype was counted many times. J is TRBJ1-5 and V is TRBV6-6; D remains unclear. The CDR3 length is 11 residues. Germline lookup yields CDR1 MNHNY and CDR2 SVGAGI (reference sequence). V shed 6 bases and J shed 15 bases, with 15 bases lying between them. The CDR3 DNA follows: TGTGCCAGCAGGTACCCGTATTCCCGGCATTTT. It codes for CASRYPYSRHF.

Ten or more counts support this clonotype. The J gene is TRBJ2-5, the V gene TRBV7-2; a weak D match, TRBD2 (5 bases). This CDR3 has 12 amino acids. V dropped 7 bases and J dropped 5 bases, with 11 bases sitting between them. The germline V gene has CDR1 SGHTA and CDR2 FQGNSA. CDR3 sequence (DNA): TGTGCCAGCACGCGTCCGGGGGAGACCCAGTACTTC. Residues: CASTRPGETQYF.